These 20 T cell receptor beta chains share one sample of origin, sequenced in a study of T cell responses to AZD1222 COVID-19 vaccine. Method: immunoSEQ multiplex PCR; TCRdb's copy keeps in-frame clones and lacks some. The table has 100,000 to 120,000 clones, about 91% seen once. The sequencing used peripheral blood, collected 28 days after the second AZD1222 dose. All receptors derive from an adult who received the AZD1222 COVID-19 vaccine.

The chain is built from TRBV2 and TRBJ1-1; 10 nucleotides match TRBD1. The germline gives CDR1 SNHLY, CDR2 FYNNEI. Germline trimming cut 5 bases from V and 6 bases from J; bases unmatched to any gene: 3. The CDR3 runs 13 residues. CDR3 amino acids: CASSRGTGAEAFF. The CDR3 nucleotides read TGTGCCAGCAGTCGCGGGACAGGGGCTGAAGCTTTCTTT.

The rearrangement uses TRBV10-1 and TRBJ1-5, with D unresolved. This CDR3 has 15 residues. CDR1 WNHNN and CDR2 SYGVQD come from the germline V gene (reference sequence). Trimming left V 5 bases short and J 4 bases short, with 15 bases between. DNA of the CDR3: TGCGCCAGCAGTCTGTGGAGATCAGCTAATCAGCCCCAGCATTTT. Encoded protein: CASSLWRSANQPQHF.

This clone has a handful of counts. The J gene is TRBJ2-1, the V gene TRBV29-1, with D possibly called TRBD1 or TRBD2 (7 bases each). This CDR3 has 14 amino acids. From germline, CDR1 is SQVTM and CDR2 ANQGSEA. Trimming cost V 4 bases and J 5 bases, with 15 bases left between them. The CDR3 loop is CSVAGGGRNNEQFF. In nucleotides, the CDR3 is TGCAGCGTTGCAGGGGGGGGACGGAACAATGAGCAGTTCTTC.

V and J are TRBV27 and TRBJ2-3, with 8 bases fitting TRBD2. The CDR3 has 14 amino acids. Germline CDR1 MNHEY, CDR2 SMNVEV (reference sequence). The ends lost 10 bases at V and 3 bases at J; junction bases unmatched: 9. The CDR3 spells CATGGVFSTDTQYF. For the CDR3, the DNA is TGTGCCACGGGGGGGGTCTTTAGTACAGATACGCAGTATTTT.

The V and J genes are TRBV6-5 and TRBJ2-2; D unresolved. Germline values: CDR1 MNHEY, CDR2 SVGAGI. CDR3 length equals 12 residues. V was trimmed by 7 bases and J by 6 bases, leaving 9 bases between them. The CDR3 region is CASTAGSGELFF. The CDR3 nucleotides read TGTGCCAGCACAGCAGGCTCCGGGGAGCTGTTTTTT.

The gene calls are TRBV19 and TRBJ1-5; 8 bases are shared with TRBD1. CDR3 length: 14 amino acids. Trimming at V came to 2 bases and at J to 5 bases, leaving 2 bases not matched to a gene. Germline loops: CDR1 LNHDA, CDR2 SQIVND (reference sequence). CDR3: CASSIKTGDQPQHF. The CDR3 region has the DNA TGTGCCAGTAGTATAAAGACAGGGGATCAGCCCCAGCATTTT.

The rearrangement uses TRBV19 and TRBJ2-5; 10 bases map to TRBD1. This CDR3 comprises 14 residues. CDR1 and CDR2 (germline): LNHDA, SQIVND (reference sequence). V lost 4 bases to trimming and J lost 3 bases; unmatched junction nucleotides: 2. The CDR3 nucleotides are TGTGCCAGTAGTAAGGGACAGGGGAAAGAGACCCAGTACTTC. Translation: CASSKGQGKETQYF.

In its sample, this clone was seen once. This chain links TRBV7-2 with TRBJ1-2; TRBD1 is a possible D gene (6 bases). CDR3 length: 15 residues. The germline V gene encodes CDR1 SGHTA and CDR2 FQGNSA. Trimming cost V 2 bases and J 4 bases, with 14 bases left between them. CDR3 bases: TGTGCCAGCAGCTTACGACAGGCGTTACGCTATGGCTACACCTTC. Translating it yields CASSLRQALRYGYTF.

This clone was seen only a few times. CDR3 region: CASCDSAYGYTF. The CDR3 nucleotides read TGTGCCAGTTGTGACAGTGCTTATGGCTACACCTTC. The chain combines TRBV2 with TRBJ1-2; D is possibly TRBD1 (5 bases). Trimming shortened V by 9 bases and J by 5 bases, and 13 bases separated the two germline ends. The CDR3 extends over 12 amino acids. The germline gives CDR1 SNHLY, CDR2 FYNNEI.

As DNA, the CDR3 is TGTGCCAGCAGCCCCCGGGGTCCCATCGAGCAGTACTTC. It yields the protein CASSPRGPIEQYF. This chain uses TRBV6-6 with TRBJ2-7, with D maybe TRBD2 (5 bases). The CDR3 has 13 residues. Germline-derived CDR1 and CDR2 are MNHNY and SVGAGI (reference sequence). V lost 6 bases to trimming and J lost 6 bases, with 15 bases between them.

The chain joins TRBV6-1 to TRBJ1-2; TRBD1 matches at 10 bases. The CDR3 spans 15 residues. V trimming: 1 base; J trimming: 5 bases; junction bases outside the gene matches: 4. The germline V gene has CDR1 MNHNS and CDR2 SASEGT. The CDR3 region is CASSEGQGAFYGYTF. The CDR3 nucleotides read TGTGCCAGCAGTGAAGGACAGGGGGCCTTTTATGGCTACACCTTC.

The chain is built from TRBV9 and TRBJ2-3; unclear D gene. Germline V lookup: CDR1 SGDLS, CDR2 YYNGEE. The germline V and J ends were trimmed by 4 bases and 6 bases, with 6 bases remaining between them. The CDR3 length is 11 residues. CDR3 sequence reads: CASSTWDTQYF. Here the CDR3 DNA reads TGTGCCAGCAGCACTTGGGATACGCAGTATTTT.

The chain combines TRBV4-2 with TRBJ1-2, with D maybe TRBD1 (5 bases). V dropped 0 bases and J dropped 3 bases, with 11 bases sitting between them. The CDR3 covers 15 residues. Germline assignment: CDR1 LGHNA and CDR2 YNFKEQ. Written as DNA, the CDR3 is TGTGCCAGCAGCCAAGACCAGGGTATTGACTATGGCTACACCTTC. This encodes CASSQDQGIDYGYTF.

This rearrangement joins TRBV28 to TRBJ2-4; no definite D call. Deletions cut 10 bases from V and 0 bases from J, with 10 bases between. Germline lookup yields CDR1 MDHEN and CDR2 SYDVKM. CDR3 length: 13 residues. The CDR3 here is CATLGVAKNIQYF. In DNA form, the CDR3 reads TGTGCCACCCTTGGAGTAGCCAAAAACATTCAGTACTTC.

The chain is built from TRBV6-5 and TRBJ2-2; tentatively, D is TRBD2 (7 bases). V lost 8 bases to trimming and J lost 6 bases, with 19 bases between them. CDR1 and CDR2 (germline): MNHEY, SVGAGI. The CDR3 loop spans 15 amino acids. Here the CDR3 reads CASSPGGHRAGELFF. CDR3 nucleotides: TGTGCCAGCTCGCCCGGGGGGCATAGAGCCGGGGAGCTGTTTTTT.

The chain has TRBV6-2 or TRBV6-3 and TRBJ1-1; a weak D match, TRBD1 (5 bases). With 2 bases removed from V and 1 base from J, the gap between germline ends came to 5 bases. This CDR3 region has 13 residues. The V gene's germline CDR1 is MNHEY and CDR2 SVGEGT. This CDR3 reads CASSYQGNTEAFF. As DNA, the CDR3 is TGTGCCAGCAGTTACCAGGGGAACACTGAAGCTTTCTTT.

This chain joins TRBV19 and TRBJ2-2, with 7 bases matching TRBD2. The CDR3 contains 14 residues. Trimming removed 7 bases from V and 5 bases from J; junction bases left unmatched: 7. Germline V lookup: CDR1 LNHDA, CDR2 SQIVND (reference sequence). This chain's CDR3 is CASNPGGGTGELFF. The CDR3 coding sequence is TGTGCCAGTAACCCGGGGGGAGGAACCGGGGAGCTGTTTTTT.

The V gene is TRBV4-2, the J gene TRBJ2-5; 16 bases agree with TRBD2. V shed 0 bases and J 5 bases; nucleotides not matched to a gene: 0. Germline lookup yields CDR1 LGHNA and CDR2 YNFKEQ. This CDR3 has 16 residues. The CDR3 spells CASSQEGLAGGETQYF. The CDR3 bases are TGTGCCAGCAGCCAAGAGGGACTAGCGGGGGGGGAGACCCAGTACTTC.

This rearrangement joins TRBV3-1 (or the pseudogene TRBV3-2) to TRBJ1-2; D is ambiguous. Germline V gene sequence: CDR1 LGHDT, CDR2 YNNKEL (reference sequence). V was pared by 4 bases and J by 2 bases, with 8 bases between. This CDR3 spans 13 amino acids. CDR3 bases: TGTGCCAGCAGCCCGGCAGCCAACTATGGCTACACCTTC. Its protein product is CASSPAANYGYTF.

This clone has only one observation. The rearrangement joins TRBV6-2 or TRBV6-3 to TRBJ2-3, with no clear D. V lost 5 bases to trimming and J lost 0 bases, with 12 bases between them. The CDR3 totals 15 residues. The germline CDR1 and CDR2 sequences are MNHEY and SVGEGT. CDR3 bases: TGTGCCAGCAGTAGCCAGACCATAAGCACAGATACGCAGTATTTT. Its translation is CASSSQTISTDTQYF.